This T cell receptor (beta chain) comes out of a study of T-cell reconstitution after alpha-beta-depleted transplantation in children. Germline values: CDR1 DFQATT, CDR2 SNEGSKA (reference sequence). The CDR3 consists of 14 residues. V was clipped by 5 bases and J by 2 bases, with 14 bases between them. There are a few counts of this clonotype. What it binds is unknown. Unique molecular identifiers were built into the TCRbeta library. TCRdb analysed the PCR reads with MiXCR anew, one entry per CDR3 protein. The repertoire includes hundreds of thousands of distinct CDR3 sequences, about 16% of them detected once, and 35% to 50% sits in the top ten. Study results and caveats: After one year, T-cell counts and TCRbeta diversity mostly came from new T cells.

This TCR was recovered from a male patient aged 2 to 10 who had a stem cell transplant for acute lymphoblastic leukemia, so the T cells may come from the graft donor. Sequences were derived from PBMCs, mostly from graft donor cells, sampled 360 days after TCRalphabeta/CD19-depleted stem cell transplant. The gene calls are TRBV20-1 and TRBJ2-3, with D perhaps TRBD1 or TRBD2 (6 bases each). The CDR3 reads CSAGGRDSTDTQYF. CDR3 coding DNA: TGCAGTGCTGGGGGCCGGGACTCCACAGATACGCAGTATTTT.